This T cell receptor (beta chain) was captured by sequencing in a study of cytomegalovirus exposure and HLA in healthy donors. Study as a whole: Prior work identified under 130 million unique TCR beta sequences in 150 million to 200 million T cells. General study results and limits: TRBV6-2, TRBV6-3 and some other V segments were unresolvable in 87-base-pair reads. Information on immune exposure was restricted to one variable (CMV serostatus).

PCR was performed using 60 Vbeta and 13 Jbeta primers. Clones were sequenced by immunoSEQ multiplex PCR, and TCRdb holds only the in-frame ones, with some missing. The sample table includes about 200,000 clones. Regarding this clone: Its antigen remains unidentified.

The CDR3 consists of 15 residues. CDR1 is SGHTS, CDR2 YDEGEE, per germline. Trimming at V came to 4 bases and at J to 4 bases, leaving 10 bases not matched to a gene. The origin of this receptor is a boy between 10 and 17 years old in good health and CMV-seronegative. The rearrangement joins TRBV5-8 to TRBJ2-5; TRBD1 agrees at 7 bases. Sequencing was carried out using PBMCs. This CDR3 reads CASSTGTAGVETQYF. CDR3 DNA: TGTGCCAGCAGCACCGGGACAGCTGGGGTAGAGACCCAGTACTTC.